What follows describes a single T cell receptor beta chain. The data derive from a study of shared T cell receptors in the human thymus. Only in-frame clones appear in the TCRdb table, and some are missing; sequencing was by immunoSEQ multiplex PCR. The sample consists of approximately 660,000 clones, roughly 90% of them appearing once. The data also belong to a second study, concerning human thymus T cells. As that study records: Samples came from healthy Finnish infants during open corrective cardiac surgery. Within thymic and blood repertoires, V and J gene usage appeared to be biased. What related research reported was that thymic repertoires overlapped highly among unrelated individuals.

The sample taken for sequencing was thymocytes. This sequence was found in a boy in the first two years of life with a congenital heart defect.

The CDR3 DNA follows: TGTGCCAGCAGCTGGGGTCGGGGACAGCCCCAGCATTTT. Translated: CASSWGRGQPQHF. The chain is built from TRBV7-9 and TRBJ1-5; D is undetermined. The ends were cut back, 4 bases at V and 7 bases at J, with 11 bases in the middle. The germline gives CDR1 SEHNR, CDR2 FQNEAQ (reference sequence). The CDR3 sequence is 13 residues long.